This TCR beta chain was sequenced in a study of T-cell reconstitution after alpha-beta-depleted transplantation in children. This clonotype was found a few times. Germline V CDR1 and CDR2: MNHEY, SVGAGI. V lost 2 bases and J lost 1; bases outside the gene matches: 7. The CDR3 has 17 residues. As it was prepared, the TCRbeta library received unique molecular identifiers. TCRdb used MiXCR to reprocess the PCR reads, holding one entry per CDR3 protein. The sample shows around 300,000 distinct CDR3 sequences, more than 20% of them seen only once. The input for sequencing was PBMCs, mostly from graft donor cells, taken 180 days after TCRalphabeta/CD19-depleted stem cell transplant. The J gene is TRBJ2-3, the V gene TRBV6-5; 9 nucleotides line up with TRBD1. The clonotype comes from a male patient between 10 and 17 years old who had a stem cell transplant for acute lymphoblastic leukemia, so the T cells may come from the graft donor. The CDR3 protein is CASSYPRGQGGTDTQYF. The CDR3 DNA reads TGTGCCAGCAGTTACCCGAGGGGACAGGGAGGCACAGATACGCAGTATTTT.